The next 10 T cell receptor beta chains were all read from a single sample in a study of siplizumab effects on memory and regulatory T cells. Profiled with immunoSEQ multiplex PCR; TCRdb holds only in-frame clones, not every one. The data show about 100,000 clones, with roughly 94% seen just once and roughly 0.6% held by the top ten. The sequenced sample was Tregs sorted from blood. The receptor set was obtained from a human donor in good health.

The chain combines TRBV6-5 with TRBJ2-7; 10 nucleotides agree with TRBD2. The CDR3 covers 14 residues. Losses at the gene ends were 6 bases for V and 5 bases for J; bases not matched to a gene: 7. Germline V gene lookup returns CDR1 MNHEY and CDR2 SVGAGI. The CDR3 region is CASRPSGRTNEQYF. In DNA form, the CDR3 reads TGTGCCAGCAGGCCTAGCGGGAGAACCAACGAGCAGTACTTC.

The V call is TRBV18, the J call TRBJ2-3; tentatively, D is TRBD2 (6 bases). The CDR3 runs to 15 residues. The germline V and J ends were trimmed by 2 bases and 7 bases, with 16 bases remaining between them. CDR1 KGHSH and CDR2 LQKENI come from the germline V gene. As DNA, the CDR3 is TGTGCCAGCTCACCAATAGATAGCGGAGGAAATACGCAGTATTTT. Its protein product is CASSPIDSGGNTQYF.

V gene TRBV5-1 combines with J gene TRBJ2-7; D unclear. V lost 3 bases to trimming and J lost 3 bases, with 7 bases between them. Germline CDR1 reads SGHRS; CDR2 reads YFSETQ. The CDR3 is made up of 12 amino acids. The CDR3 DNA is TGCGCCAGCAGCTACGACGGCTACGAGCAGTACTTC. This translates into CASSYDGYEQYF.

This clone occurred once. The chain has TRBV19 and TRBJ2-2; D possibly corresponds to TRBD1 (5 bases). V was clipped by 1 base and J by 5 bases, with 17 bases between them. The CDR3 is 17 amino acids. Germline assignment: CDR1 LNHDA and CDR2 SQIVND (reference sequence). CDR3 coding DNA: TGTGCCAGTAGTATAGTACCCACAGTTAAGGGGACCGGGGAGCTGTTTTTT. Residues: CASSIVPTVKGTGELFF.

This chain links TRBV5-4 with TRBJ2-1, with 11 bases lining up with TRBD1. The CDR3 runs 15 residues. Per the germline V gene, CDR1 is SGHNT and CDR2 is YYREEE (reference sequence). Trimming cost V 1 base and J 6 bases; bases outside gene matches: 3. CDR3 DNA sequence: TGTGCCAGCAGCTTGTTTGGGACAGGGGGCAATGAGCAGTTCTTC. Translated: CASSLFGTGGNEQFF.

The J gene is TRBJ1-1, the V gene TRBV6-1, with 8 bases fitting TRBD1. CDR1 is MNHNS, CDR2 SASEGT, per germline. This CDR3 is built from 14 residues. V lost 5 bases, J lost 6 bases, and 8 bases stayed unmatched. CDR3 coding DNA: TGTGCCAGCAGTAAACAGGGGGTAACAGCTGAAGCTTTCTTT. It yields the protein CASSKQGVTAEAFF.

V usage is TRBV7-2 and J usage is TRBJ2-1, with 7 bases aligning to TRBD2. V was pared by 4 bases and J by 10 bases, with 16 bases of the junction left unmatched. CDR1 and CDR2 (germline): SGHTA, FQGNSA. This CDR3 has 16 amino acids. CDR3 protein: CASSSEIRRRGGEQFF. In DNA, the CDR3 is TGTGCCAGCAGCTCCGAAATCCGTAGGAGGGGAGGGGAGCAGTTCTTC.

The chain recombines TRBV20-1 with TRBJ2-1; D may be TRBD2 (6 bases). Germline lookup yields CDR1 DFQATT and CDR2 SNEGSKA (reference sequence). This CDR3 is built from 11 residues. V dropped 3 bases and J dropped 8 bases, with 8 bases sitting between them. CDR3 coding DNA: TGCAGTGCTAGGCGGGGCCATGAGCAGTTCTTC. It yields the protein CSARRGHEQFF.

This clone was recorded once. The chain employs TRBV29-1 and TRBJ2-1; D gene unclear. CDR3 length: 10 amino acids. The V gene's germline CDR1 is SQVTM and CDR2 ANQGSEA. V lost 7 bases and J 8 bases, leaving 9 bases between the germline ends. CDR3 sequence (DNA): TGCAGCGCCCGCAAGGATGAGCAGTTCTTC. Translation gives CSARKDEQFF.

This sequence joins TRBV5-1 and TRBJ2-3, with a weak D call TRBD2 (7 bases). V was shortened by 6 bases and J by 3 bases, with 8 bases between the two germline ends. CDR3 length: 12 amino acids. Looked up from germline, CDR1 is SGHRS and CDR2 is YFSETQ. The DNA of the CDR3 is TGCGCCAGCAAGGGGGGGACAGATACGCAGTATTTT. Its protein product is CASKGGTDTQYF.